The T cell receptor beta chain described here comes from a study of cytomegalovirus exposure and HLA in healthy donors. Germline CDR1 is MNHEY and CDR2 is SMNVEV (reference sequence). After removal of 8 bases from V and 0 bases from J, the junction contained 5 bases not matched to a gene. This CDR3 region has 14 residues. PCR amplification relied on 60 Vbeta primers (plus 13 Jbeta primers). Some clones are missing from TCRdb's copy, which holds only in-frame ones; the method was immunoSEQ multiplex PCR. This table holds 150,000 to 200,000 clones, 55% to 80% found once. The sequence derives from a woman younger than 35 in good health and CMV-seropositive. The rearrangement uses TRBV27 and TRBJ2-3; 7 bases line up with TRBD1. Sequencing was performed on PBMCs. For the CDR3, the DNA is TGTGCCAGCCGACGACAGGGAAGCACAGATACGCAGTATTTT. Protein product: CASRRQGSTDTQYF.